A single sample is the source of the 18 T cell receptor beta chains below, sequenced in a study of spatial heterogeneity in lung cancer. Time point meaning: sample taken at primary tumor resection. TCRdb itself ran the 5' RACE reads through MiXCR, one entry per CDR3 protein. Among 850 to 1,000 distinct CDR3 sequences listed, 10% to 15% were seen once. The source material was PBMCs, sampled at surgery. The receptor set was obtained from a male donor with early-stage non-small cell lung cancer.

Sample share makes this clonotype large. V usage is TRBV4-3 and J usage is TRBJ2-5; TRBD2 might be the D (7 bases). Germline values: CDR1 LGHNA, CDR2 YSLEER. V was pared by 1 base and J by 2 bases, with 23 bases between. CDR3 length equals 19 residues. The CDR3 region is CASSQGAPGAGATQETQYF. Here the CDR3 DNA reads TGCGCCAGCAGCCAAGGGGCCCCAGGGGCGGGGGCTACTCAAGAGACCCAGTACTTC.

The V gene is TRBV18, the J gene TRBJ2-5; D unclear. The CDR3 length is 16 residues. V was shortened by 3 bases and J by 0 bases, with 14 bases between the two germline ends. Germline CDR1 reads KGHSH; CDR2 reads LQKENI. The CDR3 here is CASSPVTNSYQETQYF. DNA for the CDR3: TGTGCCAGCTCACCCGTGACAAACTCGTACCAAGAGACCCAGTACTTC.

This clonotype is termed large. CDR3 protein: CASSLLQGSGELFF. The CDR3 nucleotides are TGTGCCAGCAGCCTACTCCAGGGCTCCGGGGAGCTGTTTTTT. The V gene is TRBV7-2, the J gene TRBJ2-2; D perhaps matches TRBD1 (5 bases). Trimming shortened V by 5 bases and J by 6 bases, and 13 bases separated the two germline ends. CDR1 and CDR2 from the germline V gene are SGHTA and FQGNSA. The length of the CDR3 is 14 residues.

This clonotype occurred many times. The chain employs TRBV6-2 or TRBV6-3 and TRBJ2-1; 7 nucleotides match TRBD2. The trim removed 0 bases at V and 6 bases at J, leaving 8 bases unmatched. Germline CDR1 and CDR2: MNHEY and SVGEGT. The CDR3 length is 16 residues. In DNA form, the CDR3 reads TGTGCCAGCAGTTACTCCCTCGGGCGGGGGACCAATGAGCAGTTCTTC. It codes for CASSYSLGRGTNEQFF.

This clonotype was counted at least ten times. The rearrangement joins TRBV11-2 to TRBJ2-5; no definite D call. This CDR3 has 11 residues. CDR1 is SGHAT and CDR2 is FQNNGV in the germline V gene. Trimming pared 5 bases from V and 2 bases from J, leaving 3 bases between. The CDR3 is CASSLQETQYF. CDR3 sequence (DNA): TGTGCCAGCAGCCTACAAGAGACCCAGTACTTC. Full variable domain (remainder filled in from reference TRBV11-2 and TRBJ2-5): EAGVAQSPRYKIIEKRQSVAFWCNPISGHATLYWYQQILGQGPKLLIQFQNNGVVDDSQLPKDRFSAERLKGVDSTLKIQPAKLEDSAVYLCASSLQETQYFGPGTRLLVL.

Points on this clonotype: A read error may explain this, as a much larger clone is one base away. The CDR3 does not close with the conserved phenylalanine or tryptophan, likely indicating a read error. V usage is TRBV7-2 and J usage is TRBJ2-2; D gene uncertain. Per germline, CDR1 SGHTA and CDR2 FQGNSA. V was cut by 2 bases and J by 4 bases, with 5 bases left in between. The CDR3 is made up of 13 amino acids. This chain's CDR3 is CASSLWGTGELFS. As DNA, the CDR3 is TGTGCCAGCAGCTTATGGGGCACCGGGGAGCTGTTTTCT.

In its sample, this clonotype was seen many times. The chain uses TRBV30 and TRBJ2-2, with unresolved D. CDR1 is GTSNPN and CDR2 is SVGIG in the germline V gene (reference sequence). The CDR3 sequence is 14 residues long. Trimming pared 1 base from V and 0 bases from J, leaving 6 bases between. The CDR3 nucleotides are TGTGCCTGGAGTGGGCTAGCGAACACCGGGGAGCTGTTTTTT. Translated: CAWSGLANTGELFF.

This clonotype has ten or more counts. The V gene is TRBV6-5, the J gene TRBJ2-5; D may be TRBD1 (6 bases). V lost 6 bases and J lost 1, with 9 bases in between. Per the germline V gene, CDR1 is MNHEY and CDR2 is SVGAGI. There are 13 residues in the CDR3. The CDR3 nucleotides are TGTGCCAGCAGAAGGACAGTCCAAGAGACCCAGTACTTC. Protein product: CASRRTVQETQYF.

This clonotype is labeled medium-sized (0.01 to 0.1%). The rearrangement joins TRBV2 to TRBJ1-5, with D perhaps matching TRBD1 (5 bases). This CDR3 comprises 14 residues. The V and J ends lost 2 bases and 6 bases respectively, with 11 bases between them. The germline CDR1 and CDR2 sequences are SNHLY and FYNNEI. Here the CDR3 reads CASSEQGLGQPQHF. The CDR3 DNA reads as TGTGCCAGCAGTGAACAGGGTTTGGGTCAGCCCCAGCATTTT.

Relative to its sample, this clonotype is large. J is TRBJ1-1 and V is TRBV12-5; 9 bases match TRBD1. Germline CDR1 and CDR2: LGHNT and FRNRAP. Trimming at V came to 6 bases and at J to 4 bases, leaving 6 bases not matched to a gene. This CDR3 region has 14 residues. The CDR3 DNA reads as TGTGCTAGTGGCCTAACAGGGGGCTCCACTGAAGCTTTCTTT. It encodes CASGLTGGSTEAFF.

Regarding this clonotype: A much larger clone differs from this one at a single base, so this may be a read error. The genes are TRBV10-3 and TRBJ1-1; possibly TRBD1 for D (6 bases). The CDR3 totals 13 residues. Trimming took 3 bases from V and 10 from J, leaving 15 bases between them. Germline-derived CDR1 and CDR2 are ENHRY and SYGVKD. The DNA of the CDR3 is TGTGCCATCAGTGAACAGGGTTACTCGGCAGCTTTCTTT. Translating it yields CAISEQGYSAAFF.

This clonotype is labeled as medium-sized (0.01 to 0.1%). V and J are TRBV20-1 and TRBJ2-6; tentatively, D is TRBD2 (5 bases). This CDR3 has 15 amino acids. The V gene's germline CDR1 is DFQATT and CDR2 SNEGSKA (reference sequence). V lost 1 base and J lost 4, with 11 bases in between. CDR3 sequence: CSARAGSAGANVLTF. The CDR3 nucleotides read TGCAGTGCTAGAGCGGGGTCCGCGGGGGCCAACGTCCTGACTTTC.

This clonotype was detected ten times or more. The chain uses TRBV29-1 and TRBJ2-1, with D possibly matching TRBD1 (6 bases). Germline V gives CDR1 SQVTM, CDR2 ANQGSEA. V was shortened by 0 bases and J by 0 bases, with 12 bases between the two germline ends. The CDR3 length is 16 residues. CDR3 residues: CSVEDPDRSSYNEQFF. In DNA, the CDR3 is TGCAGCGTTGAAGATCCCGACAGGAGCTCCTACAATGAGCAGTTCTTC.

By proportion, this clonotype is medium-sized. This chain links TRBV2 with TRBJ2-3; D gene unclear. Trimming pared 7 bases from V and 1 base from J, leaving 9 bases between. Germline assignment: CDR1 SNHLY and CDR2 FYNNEI. The CDR3 is made up of 13 amino acids. CDR3 DNA sequence: TGTGCCAGCAAGGCGCAGGGCACAGATACGCAGTATTTT. It yields the protein CASKAQGTDTQYF.

In this sample, this clonotype is large (0.1 to 1%). DNA for the CDR3: TGTGCCAGCAGTGAAGGGGGGACAGCAGTTCCGAAGACCCAGTACTTC. It is translated as CASSEGGTAVPKTQYF. V usage is TRBV6-1 and J usage is TRBJ2-5; TRBD1 matches 7 bases. The CDR3 contains 16 residues. Losses at the gene ends were 1 base for V and 6 bases for J; bases not matched to a gene: 11. CDR1 MNHNS and CDR2 SASEGT come from the germline V gene.

This clonotype is deemed medium-sized (0.01 to 0.1%). The chain combines TRBV4-3 with TRBJ2-7, with D perhaps TRBD1 or TRBD2 (5 bases each). Deletions cut 4 bases from V and 2 bases from J, with 15 bases between. The CDR3 runs to 15 residues. Germline loops: CDR1 LGHNA, CDR2 YSLEER. The CDR3 nucleotides are TGCGCCAGCAGCCCTCGAGGGACGGAACCCTACGAGCAGTACTTC. Residues: CASSPRGTEPYEQYF.

The chain is built from TRBV30 and TRBJ2-3; 7 bases map to TRBD1. Germline V lookup: CDR1 GTSNPN, CDR2 SVGIG (reference sequence). V was clipped by 0 bases and J by 4 bases; unmatched bases: 10. The CDR3 sequence is 16 residues long. The CDR3, as DNA: TGTGCCTGGAGTGTAACCAGGGGGAAGGTAGCAGATACGCAGTATTTT. Translation: CAWSVTRGKVADTQYF.

This clonotype is deemed large. This sequence joins TRBV4-2 and TRBJ2-1; tentative D call: TRBD2 (7 bases). Germline V gives CDR1 LGHNA, CDR2 YNFKEQ. There are 15 residues in the CDR3. V was shortened by 1 base and J by 4 bases, with 11 bases between the two germline ends. CDR3 coding DNA: TGTGCCAGCAGCCAAGGGGAGGGGGAATACAATGAGCAGTTCTTC. This codes for CASSQGEGEYNEQFF.